This T cell receptor (beta chain) was recovered during a study of regulatory T cells in long-lasting Graves disease. In the study overall: Duration of antithyroid drug therapy among newly diagnosed Graves' patients was under 3 months.

The sample's time point: newly diagnosed GD, antithyroid drugs for less than 3 months. After RNA was extracted from PBMCs, the TCR library was made from it. American Thyroid Association guidelines defined Graves' disease diagnosis. In this sample, this clonotype turned up many times. Trimming cost V 4 bases and J 4 bases, with 15 bases left between them. This CDR3 is 15 amino acids long. Germline V CDR1 and CDR2: SGDLS, YYNGEE. Both iRepertoire HTBI primers and Arm-PCR of CDR3 regions were used to build the TCR beta libraries. Via MiXCR, TCRdb re-called the multiplex PCR reads, giving one row per CDR3 protein. The sample comprises 200,000 to 250,000 distinct CDR3 sequences, around 19% of which are singletons, and roughly 12% rests with the top ten. This same sample was also part of a study on T cells in Graves' hyperthyroidism and ophthalmopathy.

The sample in question was peripheral blood mononuclear cells (PBMCs), obtained at new diagnosis, from a patient treated with antithyroid drugs. This TCR was recovered from a woman in her twenties or thirties with Graves disease. The chain carries TRBV9 and TRBJ2-1, with D uncertain. The CDR3 here is CASSPTRLPYNEQFF. The CDR3 DNA sequence: TGTGCCAGCAGCCCAACAAGACTTCCTTACAATGAGCAGTTCTTC.